These 14 T cell receptor beta chains were sequenced from one sample in a study of shared clonotypes between healthy human individuals (dated by TCRdb to about 2020). The library was prepared using the immunoSEQ multiplex PCR assay. TCRdb limited this immuneACCESS table to in-frame rearrangements with V and J called. A share of clones is missing; checked studies link under half to unresolved V genes, and the rest is unexplained. In this sample the table shows approximately 2,000,000 clones, 80% to 95% of which occur a single time. 0.3% to 0.45% of the sample goes to the ten largest clones. The sequencing input was naive CD4+ T cells from PBMCs. The cell subset or site tag for this specimen amounts to: CD45RA+ positively selected. These receptors were taken from a man younger than 35 in good health. Some clones in this sample may be carry-over from other donors' samples.

This chain uses TRBV7-9 with TRBJ1-6; D not resolved. Germline V CDR1 and CDR2: SEHNR, FQNEAQ (reference sequence). V was trimmed by 3 bases and J by 8 bases, leaving 8 bases between them. The CDR3 has 13 amino acids. The CDR3 DNA follows: TGTGCCAGCAGCTTGGAACGCTATTCACCCCTCCACTTT. Translating it yields CASSLERYSPLHF.

Note on this clone: Other DNA variants within this sample encode the same CDR3. J is TRBJ2-7 and V is TRBV6-5, with 13 bases aligning to TRBD2. Trimming at V came to 5 bases and at J to 3 bases, leaving 1 base not matched to a gene. Per the germline V gene, CDR1 is MNHEY and CDR2 is SVGAGI. This CDR3 is built from 14 residues. The CDR3 protein is CASSRTSGSYEQYF. CDR3 nucleotide sequence: TGTGCCAGCAGTCGGACTAGCGGGAGCTACGAGCAGTACTTC.

Written as DNA, the CDR3 is TGCGCCAGCAGCTTGGATGGGACGGGGGTGGTACCGTACTTC. It specifies CASSLDGTGVVPYF. V usage is TRBV5-1 and J usage is TRBJ2-7, with D perhaps matching TRBD2 (6 bases). V was trimmed by 0 bases and J by 12 bases, leaving 19 bases between them. Germline V gene sequence: CDR1 SGHRS, CDR2 YFSETQ. This CDR3 has 14 amino acids.

The chain uses TRBV7-3 and TRBJ1-1, with a weak D call TRBD1 (5 bases). The CDR3 is made up of 17 amino acids. The V end was cut by 1 base, the J end by 1 base, with 16 bases between. CDR1 is SGHTA, CDR2 FQGTGA, per germline. CDR3 DNA sequence: TGTGCCAGCAGCTTAATGGGACTTCATATCGAGAACACTGAAGCTTTCTTT. Amino acids: CASSLMGLHIENTEAFF. Complete variable domain (other parts from reference TRBV7-3 and TRBJ1-1): GAGVSQTPSNKVTEKGKYVELRCDPISGHTALYWYRQSLGQGPEFLIYFQGTGAADDSGLPNDRFFAVRPEGSVSTLKIQRTERGDSAVYLCASSLMGLHIENTEAFFGQGTRLTVV.

V is TRBV2 and J is TRBJ2-7, with D unclear. V was cut by 7 bases and J by 0 bases, with 7 bases left in between. CDR3 size: 12 residues. The germline V gene has CDR1 SNHLY and CDR2 FYNNEI. This chain's CDR3 is CASTESSYEQYF. The CDR3 coding sequence is TGTGCCAGCACCGAGAGCTCCTACGAGCAGTACTTC.

To note about this clone: The sample has other DNA sequences that encode this CDR3 too. The J gene is TRBJ2-1, the V gene TRBV5-1; D might be TRBD1 (6 bases). The ends were cut back, 5 bases at V and 4 bases at J, with 13 bases in the middle. The germline V gene encodes CDR1 SGHRS and CDR2 YFSETQ. CDR3 size: 14 residues. CDR3 protein: CASSSGTPYNEQFF. In DNA, the CDR3 is TGCGCCAGCAGTTCCGGGACACCTTACAATGAGCAGTTCTTC. Based on the CDR3 plus reference TRBV5-1 and TRBJ2-1, the full variable domain is KAGVTQTPRYLIKTRGQQVTLSCSPISGHRSVSWYQQTPGQGLQFLFEYFSETQRNKGNFPGRFSGRQFSNSRSEMNVSTLELGDSALYLCASSSGTPYNEQFFGPGTRLTVL.

The CDR3, as DNA: TGTGCCAGCAGCCAAGTGTTCTCGAAGGGCTCACCCCTCCACTTT. It specifies CASSQVFSKGSPLHF. The rearrangement uses TRBV4-2 and TRBJ1-6; D not certain. The CDR3 covers 15 residues. Trimming cost V 1 base and J 10 bases, with 14 bases left between them. The germline V gene encodes CDR1 LGHNA and CDR2 YNFKEQ.

The chain employs TRBV7-2 and TRBJ2-4; TRBD2 agrees at 7 bases. CDR3 length equals 14 residues. Looked up from germline, CDR1 is SGHTA and CDR2 is FQGNSA. V dropped 0 bases and J dropped 6; count of bases not matched to a gene: 2. The chain's CDR3 is CASSLAPGGNIQYF. The DNA for the CDR3 is TGTGCCAGCAGCTTAGCGCCGGGGGGAAACATTCAGTACTTC.

This clone occurred a few times. The CDR3 loop reads CASSLKVRLAGNEQFF. The CDR3 coding sequence is TGTGCCAGCAGCTTAAAGGTACGATTAGCAGGCAATGAGCAGTTCTTC. This sequence joins TRBV7-2 and TRBJ2-1; D uncertain. The CDR3 sequence is 16 residues long. V lost 2 bases to trimming and J lost 6 bases, with 17 bases between them. Germline CDR1 and CDR2: SGHTA and FQGNSA.

This clone came up a few times. The V call is TRBV19, the J call TRBJ1-1; D remains ambiguous. Germline CDR1 and CDR2: LNHDA and SQIVND (reference sequence). V was cut by 8 bases and J by 3 bases, with 10 bases left in between. The CDR3 is 12 residues long. The CDR3: CASDRPHTEAFF. The CDR3 nucleotides are TGTGCCAGTGATCGACCACACACTGAAGCTTTCTTT.

J is TRBJ2-2 and V is TRBV28; possible D gene TRBD2, 6 bases. The CDR3 totals 14 residues. The V end lost 10 bases, the J end lost 6 bases, and 18 bases lay between the germline ends. The germline CDR1 and CDR2 sequences are MDHEN and SYDVKM. As DNA, the CDR3 is TGTGCCACCACGCGGGGTTTCCAGCCCGGGGAGCTGTTTTTT. This encodes CATTRGFQPGELFF.

This chain connects TRBV9 to TRBJ1-3; no clear D. The CDR3 consists of 13 residues. V lost 0 bases to trimming and J lost 3 bases, with 4 bases between them. Germline V gene lookup returns CDR1 SGDLS and CDR2 YYNGEE. CDR3 residues: CASSVVDGNTIYF. The DNA of the CDR3 is TGTGCCAGCAGCGTAGTTGATGGAAACACCATATATTTT.

The chain carries TRBV9 and TRBJ1-1; D is unresolved. Trimming stripped 3 bases from V and 7 bases from J, with 16 bases between. CDR3 length equals 14 residues. Germline CDR1 SGDLS, CDR2 YYNGEE. This CDR3 reads CASSARFNWGEAFF. The CDR3, as DNA: TGTGCCAGCAGCGCCCGCTTTAACTGGGGTGAAGCTTTCTTT.

The chain combines TRBV7-9 with TRBJ2-7; the match to TRBD1 covers 7 bases. This CDR3 is built from 15 residues. Germline loops: CDR1 SEHNR, CDR2 FQNEAQ (reference sequence). With V trimmed by 4 bases and J by 2 bases, 8 bases remained unmatched. The CDR3 here is CASSSDRERAYEQYF. The CDR3 DNA reads as TGTGCCAGCAGCTCCGACAGGGAAAGGGCCTACGAGCAGTACTTC.